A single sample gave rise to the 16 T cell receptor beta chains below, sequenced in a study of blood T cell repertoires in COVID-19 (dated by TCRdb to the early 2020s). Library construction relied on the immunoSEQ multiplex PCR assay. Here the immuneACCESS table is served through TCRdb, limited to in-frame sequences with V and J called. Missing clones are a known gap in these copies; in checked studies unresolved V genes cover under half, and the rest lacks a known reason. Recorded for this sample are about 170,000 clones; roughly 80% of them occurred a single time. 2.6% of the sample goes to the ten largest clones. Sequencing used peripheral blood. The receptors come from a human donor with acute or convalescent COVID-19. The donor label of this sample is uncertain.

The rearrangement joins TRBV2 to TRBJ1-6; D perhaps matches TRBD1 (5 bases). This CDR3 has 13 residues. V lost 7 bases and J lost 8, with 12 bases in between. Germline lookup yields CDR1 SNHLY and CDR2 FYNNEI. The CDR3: CASTVGVHSPLHF. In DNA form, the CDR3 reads TGTGCCAGCACAGTAGGGGTTCATTCACCCCTCCACTTT.

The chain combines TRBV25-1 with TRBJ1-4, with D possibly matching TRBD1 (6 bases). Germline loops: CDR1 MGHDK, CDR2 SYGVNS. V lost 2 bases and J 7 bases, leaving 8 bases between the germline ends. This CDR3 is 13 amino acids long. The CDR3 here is CASSEQGFEKLFF. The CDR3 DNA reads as TGTGCCAGCAGTGAACAGGGGTTTGAAAAACTGTTTTTT.

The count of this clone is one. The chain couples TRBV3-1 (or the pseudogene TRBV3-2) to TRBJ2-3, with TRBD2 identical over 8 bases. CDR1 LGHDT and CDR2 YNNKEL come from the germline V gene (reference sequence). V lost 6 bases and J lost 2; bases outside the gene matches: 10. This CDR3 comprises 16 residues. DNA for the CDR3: TGTGCCAGCAGAGAAGGCGGGAGGCCTGACACAGATACGCAGTATTTT. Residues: CASREGGRPDTDTQYF.

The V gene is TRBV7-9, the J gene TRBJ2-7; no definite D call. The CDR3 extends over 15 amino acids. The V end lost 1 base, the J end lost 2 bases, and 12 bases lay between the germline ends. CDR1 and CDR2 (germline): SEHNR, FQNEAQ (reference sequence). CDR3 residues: CASSLESGRTYEQYF. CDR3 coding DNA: TGTGCCAGCAGCTTAGAATCGGGTAGGACCTACGAGCAGTACTTC.

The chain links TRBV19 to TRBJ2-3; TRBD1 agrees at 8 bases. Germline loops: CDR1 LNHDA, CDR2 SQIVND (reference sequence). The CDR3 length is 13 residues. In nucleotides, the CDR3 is TGTGCGTCCAGGGGGCCCCCCGCAGATACGCAGTATTTT. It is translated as CASRGPPADTQYF.

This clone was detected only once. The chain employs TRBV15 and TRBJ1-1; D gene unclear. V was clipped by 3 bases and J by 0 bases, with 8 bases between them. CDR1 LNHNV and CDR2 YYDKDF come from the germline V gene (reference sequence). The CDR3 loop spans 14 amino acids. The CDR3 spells CATSRETLNTEAFF. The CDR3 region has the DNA TGTGCCACCAGCAGGGAGACTTTGAACACTGAAGCTTTCTTT. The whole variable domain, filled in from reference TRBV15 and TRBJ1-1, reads DAMVIQNPRYQVTQFGKPVTLSCSQTLNHNVMYWYQQKSSQAPKLLFHYYDKDFNNEADTPDNFQSRRPNTSFCFLDIRSPGLGDTAMYLCATSRETLNTEAFFGQGTRLTVV.

The CDR3: CASSYTGGSNQPQHF. CDR3 in DNA: TGTGCCAGCAGTTACACGGGTGGGAGCAATCAGCCCCAGCATTTT. The chain joins TRBV6-5 to TRBJ1-5; D gene unclear. Germline CDR1 is MNHEY and CDR2 is SVGAGI. V dropped 2 bases and J dropped 1 base, with 9 bases sitting between them. The CDR3 totals 15 residues.

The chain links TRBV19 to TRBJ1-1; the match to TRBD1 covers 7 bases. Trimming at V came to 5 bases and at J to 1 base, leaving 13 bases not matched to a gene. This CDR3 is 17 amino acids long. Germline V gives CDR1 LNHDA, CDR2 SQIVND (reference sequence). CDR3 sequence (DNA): TGTGCCAGTAGTGGACCTTTCGGGGACAGTTGGAACACTGAAGCTTTCTTT. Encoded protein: CASSGPFGDSWNTEAFF. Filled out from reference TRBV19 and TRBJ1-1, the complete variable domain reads DGGITQSPKYLFRKEGQNVTLSCEQNLNHDAMYWYRQDPGQGLRLIYYSQIVNDFQKGDIAEGYSVSREKKESFPLTVTSAQKNPTAFYLCASSGPFGDSWNTEAFFGQGTRLTVV.

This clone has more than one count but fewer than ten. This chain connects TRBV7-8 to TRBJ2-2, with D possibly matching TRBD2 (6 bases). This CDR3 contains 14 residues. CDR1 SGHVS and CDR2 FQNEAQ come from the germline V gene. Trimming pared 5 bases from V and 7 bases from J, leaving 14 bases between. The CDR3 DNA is TGTGCCAGCAGCGCCCGGGGGAAAATCGGGGAGCTGTTTTTT. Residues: CASSARGKIGELFF.

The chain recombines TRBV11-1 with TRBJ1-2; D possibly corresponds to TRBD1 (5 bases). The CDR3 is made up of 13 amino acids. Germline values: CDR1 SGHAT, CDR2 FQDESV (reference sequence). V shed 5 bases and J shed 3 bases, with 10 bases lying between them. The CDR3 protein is CASSPGGDYGYTF. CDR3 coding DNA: TGTGCCAGCAGCCCGGGGGGGGACTATGGCTACACCTTC.

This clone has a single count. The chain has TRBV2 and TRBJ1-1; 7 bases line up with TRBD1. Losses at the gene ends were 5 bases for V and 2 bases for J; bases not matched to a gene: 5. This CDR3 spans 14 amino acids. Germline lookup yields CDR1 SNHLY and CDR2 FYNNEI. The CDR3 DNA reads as TGTGCCAGCAGTAGACAGGGAGGAAACACTGAAGCTTTCTTT. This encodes CASSRQGGNTEAFF.

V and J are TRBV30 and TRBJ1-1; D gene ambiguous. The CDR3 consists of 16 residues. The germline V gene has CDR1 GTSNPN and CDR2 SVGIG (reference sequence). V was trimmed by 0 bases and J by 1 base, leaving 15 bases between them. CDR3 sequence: CAWSVLRGDPNTEAFF. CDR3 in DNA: TGTGCCTGGAGTGTACTTCGAGGAGACCCGAACACTGAAGCTTTCTTT.

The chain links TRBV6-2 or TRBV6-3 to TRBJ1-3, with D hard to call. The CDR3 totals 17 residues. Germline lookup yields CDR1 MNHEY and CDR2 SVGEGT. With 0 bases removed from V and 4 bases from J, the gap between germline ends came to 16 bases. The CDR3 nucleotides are TGTGCCAGCAGTTACTCGATTGTCAGGCCCCAAGGAAACACCATATATTTT. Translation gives CASSYSIVRPQGNTIYF.

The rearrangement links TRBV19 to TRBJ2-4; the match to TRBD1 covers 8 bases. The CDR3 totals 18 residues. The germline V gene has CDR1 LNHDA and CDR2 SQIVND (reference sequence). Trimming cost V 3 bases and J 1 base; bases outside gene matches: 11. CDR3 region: CASSMRQGAQVAKNIQYF. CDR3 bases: TGTGCCAGTAGTATGAGGCAGGGGGCACAGGTTGCCAAAAACATTCAGTACTTC.

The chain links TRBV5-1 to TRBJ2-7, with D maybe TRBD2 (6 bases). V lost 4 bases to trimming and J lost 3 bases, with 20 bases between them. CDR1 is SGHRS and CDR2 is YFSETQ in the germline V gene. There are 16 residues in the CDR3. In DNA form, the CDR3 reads TGCGCCAGCAGCCCCACTAGCTCTGAGCGGTTCTACGAGCAGTACTTC. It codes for CASSPTSSERFYEQYF.

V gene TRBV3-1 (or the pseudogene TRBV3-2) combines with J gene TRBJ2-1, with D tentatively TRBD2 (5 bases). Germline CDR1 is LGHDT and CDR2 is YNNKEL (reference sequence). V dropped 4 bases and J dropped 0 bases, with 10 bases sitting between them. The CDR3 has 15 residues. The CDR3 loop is CASSPGWDSYNEQFF. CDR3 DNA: TGTGCCAGCAGCCCGGGGTGGGACTCCTACAATGAGCAGTTCTTC.